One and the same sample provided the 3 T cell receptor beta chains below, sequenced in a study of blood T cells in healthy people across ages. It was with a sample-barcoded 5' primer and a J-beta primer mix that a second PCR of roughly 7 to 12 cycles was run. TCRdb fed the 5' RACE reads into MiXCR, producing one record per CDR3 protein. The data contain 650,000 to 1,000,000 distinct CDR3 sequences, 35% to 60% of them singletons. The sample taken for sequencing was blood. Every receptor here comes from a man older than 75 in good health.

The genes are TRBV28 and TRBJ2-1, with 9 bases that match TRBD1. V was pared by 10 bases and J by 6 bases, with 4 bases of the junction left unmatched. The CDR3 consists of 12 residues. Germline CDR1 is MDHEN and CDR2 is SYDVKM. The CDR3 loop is CAIPGQGNEQFF. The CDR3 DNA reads TGTGCCATCCCGGGACAGGGCAATGAGCAGTTCTTC.

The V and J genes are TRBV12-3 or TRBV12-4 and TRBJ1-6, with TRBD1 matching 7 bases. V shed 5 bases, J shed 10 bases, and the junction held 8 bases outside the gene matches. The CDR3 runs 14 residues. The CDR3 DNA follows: TGTGCCAGCAGTCGACAGGGCAGGGGCTCACCCCTCCACTTT. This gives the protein CASSRQGRGSPLHF.

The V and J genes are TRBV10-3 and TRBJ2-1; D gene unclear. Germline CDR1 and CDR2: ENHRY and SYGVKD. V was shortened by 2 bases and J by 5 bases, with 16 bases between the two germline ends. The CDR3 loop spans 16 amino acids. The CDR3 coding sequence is TGTGCCATCAGTGAGAGGGCCCCGGCAGAAGACAATGAGCAGTTCTTC. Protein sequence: CAISERAPAEDNEQFF.